The rows below give T cell receptor beta chains drawn from one sample of a study of cytomegalovirus exposure and HLA in healthy donors. Generated by immunoSEQ multiplex PCR, the TCRdb table keeps only in-frame clones and is missing some. The table has around 99,000 clones, 60% to 75% seen once. Sequencing used PBMCs. All receptors derive from a man under 40 in good health and CMV-seronegative. Each CDR3 is given with its conserved first and last residue. Fields, in order: J gene, clone size, D gene, V gene, CDR3 DNA, CDR3 protein. D genes are given only for firm matches. Size is stated for part of the rows, as once, few or many counts, or as a class when the clone is expanded.

>TRBJ1-1|.|.|TRBV6-5
TGTGCCAGCAGTTTCCGGGGGGGGGACACTGAAGCTTTCTTT
CASSFRGGDTEAFF
>TRBJ2-2|.|TRBD1|TRBV7-9
TGTGCCAGCAGCACCCGACAGGGTTGGGGCACCGGGGAGCTGTTTTTT
CASSTRQGWGTGELFF
>TRBJ1-1|few|.|TRBV7-2
TGTGCCAGCAGCTTAGTAGCTGTGAACACTGAAGCTTTCTTT
CASSLVAVNTEAFF
>TRBJ2-5|.|.|TRBV11-2
TGTGCCAGCAGCTTAGACGGTACCGCGTCTGCCCAGTACTTC
CASSLDGTASAQYF
>TRBJ2-7|.|.|TRBV13
TGTGCCAGCAGCTTAGGAATCCCTAGCCGCGAGCAGTACTTC
CASSLGIPSREQYF
>TRBJ1-1|.|.|TRBV6-6
TGTGCCAGCGGCGGGGTGAACACTGAAGCTTTCTTT
CASGGVNTEAFF
>TRBJ2-4|.|TRBD2|TRBV19
TGTGCCAGTAGTATCTCGACTAGCGGGGGATACATTCAGTACTTC
CASSISTSGGYIQYF
>TRBJ2-7|.|.|TRBV5-4
TGTGCCAGCAGCCCCGGTCTTCCCTACGAGCAGTACTTC
CASSPGLPYEQYF
>TRBJ1-1|.|.|TRBV15
TGTGCCACCAGCAGTCGGGGTTTAAGAAGGGCTTTCTTT
CATSSRGLRRAFF
>TRBJ2-3|.|TRBD2|TRBV9
TGTGCCAGCAGCGTAGTGGCGGGAGATGAAGATACGCAGTATTTT
CASSVVAGDEDTQYF
>TRBJ2-1|.|TRBD2|TRBV5-1
TGCGCCAGCAGCTTATCACTAGCGGTATACAATGAGCAGTTCTTC
CASSLSLAVYNEQFF
>TRBJ1-4|few|.|TRBV12-5
TGTGCTAGTGGTCCCCCGGCAGGCCCTAATGAAAAACTGTTTTTT
CASGPPAGPNEKLFF
>TRBJ2-1|.|.|TRBV14
TGTGCCAGCAGCACCCTAGGTATAGAGCAGTTCTTC
CASSTLGIEQFF
>TRBJ1-2|once|.|TRBV5-8
TGTGCCAGCAGCCCCCGCGGGAGCTATGGCTACACCTTC
CASSPRGSYGYTF
>TRBJ2-1|once|.|TRBV11-3
TGTGCCAGCAGCCTCAGGGCCGCCTCCTACAATGAGCAGTTCTTC
CASSLRAASYNEQFF
>TRBJ1-1|few|.|TRBV7-6
TGTGCCAGCAGCGCCCGAGGAGGGAACACTGAAGCTTTCTTT
CASSARGGNTEAFF
>TRBJ2-5|.|.|TRBV6-1
TGTGCCAGCAGTGAACTAGTCCCAAGCCCCATGGCCCAGTACTTC
CASSELVPSPMAQYF
>TRBJ1-1|.|TRBD1|TRBV9
TGTGCCAGCAGCGGCCGGGACAGCAACACTGAAGCTTTCTTT
CASSGRDSNTEAFF
>TRBJ1-1|.|.|TRBV7-9
TGTGCCAGCAGCTCAGTCGGAGGGGGGGCTGGGACTGAAGCTTTCTTT
CASSSVGGGAGTEAFF
>TRBJ2-1|.|.|TRBV14
TGTGCCAGCAGCCAAGAGAAGCGACAGGTGATAAGCTCCTACAATGAGCAGTTCTTC
CASSQEKRQVISSYNEQFF
>TRBJ2-3|.|.|TRBV2
TGTGCCAGCACCCCGGACATTGCGACAGATACGCAGTATTTT
CASTPDIATDTQYF
>TRBJ2-3|few|TRBD2|TRBV29-1
TGCAGCGGGACTAGCGGTGGAGATACGCAGTATTTT
CSGTSGGDTQYF
>TRBJ2-7|.|TRBD1|TRBV10-3
TGTGCCACCAAAGTCCCGGGACAGGGTTGGAGCGAGCAGTACTTC
CATKVPGQGWSEQYF
>TRBJ2-6|.|TRBD1|TRBV2
TGTGCCAGCAGTACCGGGACAGGGGCCGGGGCCAACGTCCTGACTTTC
CASSTGTGAGANVLTF
>TRBJ2-7|.|.|TRBV5-6
TGTGCCAGCAGCCCCCCGGCGCTAAGCAGGGGATACTACGAGCAGTACTTC
CASSPPALSRGYYEQYF
>TRBJ2-3|.|.|TRBV6-5
TGTGCCAGCAGTTCGTCCGGGACACTAGGGGATACGCAGTATTTT
CASSSSGTLGDTQYF
>TRBJ1-5|.|.|TRBV7-9
TGTGCCAGCAGCCCCTCTAGCAATCAGCCCCAGCATTTT
CASSPSSNQPQHF
>TRBJ2-5|.|TRBD2|TRBV27
TGTGCCAGCAGTTTCCTAGCGGGGGGTGGGGAGACCCAGTACTTC
CASSFLAGGGETQYF
>TRBJ2-7|.|TRBD2|TRBV10-3
TGTGCCATCAGAGACACCGGGGGGTTGGACGAGCAGTACTTC
CAIRDTGGLDEQYF
>TRBJ2-7|.|.|TRBV7-2
TGTGCCAGCAGCCCTGCCGGTACAGCCTACGAGCAGTACTTC
CASSPAGTAYEQYF
>TRBJ2-2|.|TRBD1|TRBV10-3
TGTGCCATCAGTGACCCGAGGACAGGAAACACCGGGGAGCTGTTTTTT
CAISDPRTGNTGELFF
>TRBJ1-5|.|.|TRBV28
TGTGCCAGCAGTCCTCTAACGGGTTATAGCAATCAGCCCCAGCATTTT
CASSPLTGYSNQPQHF
>TRBJ2-2|.|.|TRBV14
TGTGCCAGCAGCCAAACCCCCCTGGGGAGACCGAGGGAGCTGTTTTTT
CASSQTPLGRPRELFF
>TRBJ1-4|.|.|TRBV5-5
TGTGCCAGCAGCTTAAATCGGGATGCAACTAATGAAAAACTGTTTTTT
CASSLNRDATNEKLFF
>TRBJ1-1|few|.|TRBV4-2
TGTGCCAGCAGCCACGGGGAGGACGGGAACACTGAAGCTTTCTTT
CASSHGEDGNTEAFF
>TRBJ2-7|.|.|TRBV6-1
TGTGCCAGCAGTGAACAGGGATACTACGAGCAGTACTTC
CASSEQGYYEQYF
>TRBJ2-7|.|TRBD1|TRBV6-1
TGTGCCAGCAGAGAATTGGGGACAGGGGCCGGCGAGCAGTACTTC
CASRELGTGAGEQYF
>TRBJ1-5|.|.|TRBV19
TGTGCCAGTAGTTGGGGGGGCTTTGGCAATCAGCCCCAGCATTTT
CASSWGGFGNQPQHF
>TRBJ2-7|.|TRBD1|TRBV18
TGTGCCAGCTCACGCCCCTCGGGGACAGGGACCTACGAGCAGTACTTC
CASSRPSGTGTYEQYF
>TRBJ1-5|.|TRBD1|TRBV2
TGTGCCAGCAGTGCTTCGACAGGGAAGCATTTT
CASSASTGKHF
>TRBJ1-5|.|TRBD1|TRBV4-3
TGCGCCATTGGAGACCGGGACAGGGCATTTCAGCCCCAGCATTTT
CAIGDRDRAFQPQHF
>TRBJ1-1|.|.|TRBV7-2
TGTGCCAGCAGCCCGCCGGGGGGACGGAAAGCTTTCTTT
CASSPPGGRKAFF
>TRBJ2-7|few|TRBD1|TRBV28
TGTGCCAGCAGTCCCGGGACAGGGAGCTACGAGCAGTACTTC
CASSPGTGSYEQYF
>TRBJ2-5|.|TRBD1|TRBV5-1
TGCGCCAGCAGCCCTGGGGCAGGGGGTTCGGGAGAGACCCAGTACTTC
CASSPGAGGSGETQYF
>TRBJ2-6|once|TRBD1|TRBV13
TGTGCCAGCAGCTTGGGACAGGGGGCGTTTGGGGCCAACGTCCTGACTTTC
CASSLGQGAFGANVLTF
>TRBJ2-7|.|TRBD1|TRBV6-5
TGTGCCAGCAGCCCGGGACAGGGGGCCTACGAGCAGTACTTC
CASSPGQGAYEQYF
>TRBJ2-1|.|TRBD2|TRBV7-2
TGTGCCAGCAGCTTAAGCGGGAGGGTCAATGAGCAGTTCTTC
CASSLSGRVNEQFF
>TRBJ2-3|.|TRBD2|TRBV6-6
TGTGCCAGCAACAGAGGGGCTACTAGCGCGCAGTATTTT
CASNRGATSAQYF